This T cell receptor (beta chain) was identified in a study of cytomegalovirus exposure and HLA in healthy donors. The CDR3 sequence is 13 residues long. The J segment lost 5 bases and the V segment lost 3 bases, leaving 3 bases of the junction unmatched. The germline V gene has CDR1 SGHKS and CDR2 YYEKEE (reference sequence). In the PCR, 60 Vbeta and 13 Jbeta primers were used. Some clones are missing from TCRdb's copy, which holds only in-frame ones; the method was immunoSEQ multiplex PCR. Of about 170,000 clones listed, 73% were seen once; the top ten hold under 7%. The chain carries TRBV5-5 and TRBJ1-1; 8 bases are a match to TRBD1. This clonotype originated in a woman aged 18 to 35 in good health and CMV-seropositive. Sequenced sample: PBMCs. The CDR3 coding sequence is TGTGCCAGCAGCTCGACAGGGGATACTGAAGCTTTCTTT. Protein product: CASSSTGDTEAFF.